This T cell receptor (beta chain) was identified during a study of control samples from healthy donors and cancer patients. The assay was immunoSEQ multiplex PCR, and TCRdb's table has in-frame clones only and misses some. The table includes 190,000 or so clones, about 93% detected once. V was shortened by 3 bases and J by 4 bases, with 13 bases between the two germline ends. Per the germline V gene, CDR1 is SNHLY and CDR2 is FYNNEI. This CDR3 is 16 amino acids long. The sequenced sample consisted of blood. The chain joins TRBV2 to TRBJ1-6; D is uncertain. The TCR was taken from a man younger than 35 in good health. Here the CDR3 DNA reads TGTGCCAGCAGTGAGACAAGGCCCAATTATAATTCACCCCTCCACTTT. This sequence encodes CASSETRPNYNSPLHF.